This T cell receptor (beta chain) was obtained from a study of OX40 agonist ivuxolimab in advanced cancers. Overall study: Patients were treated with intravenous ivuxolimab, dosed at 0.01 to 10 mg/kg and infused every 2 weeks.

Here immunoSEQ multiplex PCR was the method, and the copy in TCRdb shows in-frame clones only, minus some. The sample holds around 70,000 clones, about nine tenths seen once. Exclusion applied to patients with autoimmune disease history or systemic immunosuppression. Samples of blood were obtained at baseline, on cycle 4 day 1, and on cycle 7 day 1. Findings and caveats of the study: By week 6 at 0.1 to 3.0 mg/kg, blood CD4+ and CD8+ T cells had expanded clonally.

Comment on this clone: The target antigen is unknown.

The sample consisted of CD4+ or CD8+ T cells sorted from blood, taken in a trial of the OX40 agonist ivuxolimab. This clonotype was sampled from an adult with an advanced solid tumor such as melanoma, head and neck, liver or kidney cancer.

CDR3: CASSPVDFNNEQFF. CDR3 nucleotides: TGCGCCAGCAGCCCCGTGGATTTTAACAATGAGCAGTTCTTC. The chain has TRBV5-1 and TRBJ2-1; D remains ambiguous. There are 14 residues in the CDR3. The germline CDR1 and CDR2 sequences are SGHRS and YFSETQ. The germline V and J ends were trimmed by 4 bases and 5 bases, with 13 bases remaining between them.